The clone carrying this T cell receptor beta chain occurred a few times. The germline CDR1 and CDR2 sequences are GTSNPN and SVGIG (reference sequence). With 2 bases clipped from V and 11 bases from J, the junction kept 14 bases outside the gene matches. This CDR3 has 15 amino acids. Assay used: immunoSEQ multiplex PCR; TCRdb lists only in-frame clones, some missing. Among around 190,000 clones, 70% to 80% were seen once, and the ten largest hold roughly 8.6%. This specimen belongs to a study of blood T cell repertoires in COVID-19. Study details: COVID-19 samples collected from the United States, Italy and Spain covered acute and convalescent phases. Sample material is recorded as cDNA or gDNA derived from T cells, B-cell-depleted T cells, or PBMCs.

The J gene is TRBJ1-3, the V gene TRBV30; TRBD1 matches at 8 bases. This receptor was obtained from a woman aged 45-65 years with active or convalescent COVID-19. Input material: peripheral blood. In DNA form, the CDR3 reads TGTGCCTGGAGTCTGCTTGGGACAGGCAACTTGCCCATATATTTT. This codes for CAWSLLGTGNLPIYF.